Shown below are 28 T cell receptor beta chains from a single sample sequenced in a study of early T cells in non-severe SARS-CoV-2 infection. TCRdb itself ran the 5' RACE reads through MiXCR, one entry per CDR3 protein. The repertoire holds approximately 40,000 distinct CDR3 sequences, with nearly 10% as singletons. The sequenced sample consisted of whole blood. These receptor sequences come from an adult who was a healthcare worker with PCR-confirmed SARS-CoV-2 infection or an uninfected control (not recorded which).

This clonotype was seen once. Possible read error: a much larger clone is one base away. The chain employs TRBV12-3 or TRBV12-4 and TRBJ1-1; D not certain. This CDR3 has 11 residues. V gave up 6 bases and J gave up 8 bases, with 10 bases separating them. CDR3 DNA: TGTGCCAGCAGATTAACACCCGAAGCTTTCTTT. This encodes CASRLTPEAFF.

In regard to this clonotype: Being one base from a much bigger clone, this may be a read error. The chain couples TRBV7-2 to TRBJ2-3; TRBD1 aligns across 9 bases. Germline V gene data show CDR1 as SGHTA and CDR2 as FQGNSA. The CDR3 contains 16 residues. CDR3 amino acids: CASSARQGGQTGTQYF. The CDR3 nucleotides read TGTGCCAGCAGCGCCCGACAGGGGGGGCAGACAGGTACGCAGTATTTT.

This clonotype was found many times. The chain recombines TRBV29-1 with TRBJ1-4; D unresolved. The germline V gene has CDR1 SQVTM and CDR2 ANQGSEA. This CDR3 region has 12 residues. The CDR3 reads CNLGTTNEKLFF. CDR3 DNA: TGCAACCTCGGAACAACTAATGAAAAACTGTTTTTT.

This chain uses TRBV4-2 with TRBJ2-7; 9 bases are shared with TRBD1. Germline V gene sequence: CDR1 LGHNA, CDR2 YNFKEQ. After removal of 4 bases from V and 4 bases from J, the junction contained 14 bases not matched to a gene. The CDR3 runs 17 residues. In nucleotides, the CDR3 is TGTGCCAGCAGCCCCCCCCGGGGTACAGGGGGCGCATACGAGCAGTACTTC. This codes for CASSPPRGTGGAYEQYF.

This clonotype occurred many times. The genes are TRBV20-1 and TRBJ1-2; TRBD1 might be the D (5 bases). Germline CDR1 DFQATT, CDR2 SNEGSKA (reference sequence). The germline V and J ends were trimmed by 5 bases and 4 bases, with 11 bases remaining between them. The CDR3 is made up of 12 amino acids. CDR3 protein: CSAVTETYGYTF. The CDR3 DNA reads TGCAGTGCTGTGACAGAGACCTATGGCTACACCTTC.

This clonotype was counted many times. This chain joins TRBV20-1 and TRBJ2-1; the match to TRBD1 covers 7 bases. The CDR3 sequence is 14 residues long. The J segment lost 3 bases and the V segment lost 3 bases, leaving 5 bases of the junction unmatched. Germline assignment: CDR1 DFQATT and CDR2 SNEGSKA (reference sequence). CDR3 in DNA: TGCAGTGCTAGTTTCGGGGACAGCTACAATGAGCAGTTCTTC. Residues: CSASFGDSYNEQFF.

This clonotype was found a few times. This chain joins TRBV5-1 and TRBJ2-6, with 8 bases identical to TRBD1. Germline loops: CDR1 SGHRS, CDR2 YFSETQ. Trimming removed 3 bases from V and 1 base from J; junction bases left unmatched: 9. The CDR3 extends over 18 amino acids. The chain's CDR3 is CASSWKTGESSGANVLTF. The DNA of the CDR3 is TGCGCCAGCAGCTGGAAGACAGGGGAGAGTTCTGGGGCCAACGTCCTGACTTTC.

This clonotype has a count of ten or more. The chain couples TRBV3-1 to TRBJ2-3; TRBD1 matches at 8 bases. Germline V CDR1 and CDR2: LGHDT, YNNKEL (reference sequence). Trimming cost V 4 bases and J 6 bases; bases outside gene matches: 12. The CDR3 has 16 amino acids. Here the CDR3 DNA reads TGTGCCAGCAGCCCGAAGGGGACAGGTGGTTCGGATACGCAGTATTTT. This encodes CASSPKGTGGSDTQYF.

There are many counts of this clonotype. The chain joins TRBV5-4 to TRBJ2-3, with D perhaps given as TRBD1 or TRBD2 (5 bases each). V shed 5 bases and J shed 3 bases, with 16 bases lying between them. The CDR3 contains 15 residues. Germline V gene data show CDR1 as SGHNT and CDR2 as YYREEE (reference sequence). The CDR3 loop is CASRIPGPGTDTQYF. The DNA for the CDR3 is TGTGCCAGCAGGATTCCGGGGCCCGGGACAGATACGCAGTATTTT.

In its sample, this clonotype was seen a few times. The chain has TRBV15 and TRBJ1-6; D call uncertain. V shed 11 bases and J shed 7 bases, with 12 bases lying between them. CDR3 length: 12 residues. Germline V gene sequence: CDR1 LNHNV, CDR2 YYDKDF (reference sequence). The CDR3 nucleotides read TGTGCCGTGAGCAGCCGAAATTCACCCCTCCACTTT. This codes for CAVSSRNSPLHF.

Ten or more counts support this clonotype. This chain uses TRBV25-1 with TRBJ1-2; no firm D call. This CDR3 has 12 amino acids. V was clipped by 6 bases and J by 4 bases, with 9 bases between them. The germline V gene encodes CDR1 MGHDK and CDR2 SYGVNS. The CDR3: CASRDGPYGYTF. DNA for the CDR3: TGTGCCAGCAGGGACGGACCCTATGGCTACACCTTC.

This clonotype came up once. This may be a read error, as it is one base from a much larger clone. This CDR3 is CASSLSGYNKQFF. Here the CDR3 DNA reads TGTGCCAGCAGTTTATCGGGGTACAATAAGCAGTTCTTC. V gene TRBV27 combines with J gene TRBJ2-1; D uncertain. This CDR3 spans 13 amino acids. Germline-derived CDR1 and CDR2 are MNHEY and SMNVEV (reference sequence).

This sequence joins TRBV5-1 and TRBJ1-1, with D maybe TRBD1 (6 bases). CDR1 SGHRS and CDR2 YFSETQ come from the germline V gene. Between the trimmed V and J ends, which lost 5 bases and 7 bases, there was a span of 15 bases. The CDR3 extends over 13 amino acids. CDR3 in amino acids: CASREATGSEAFF. CDR3 nucleotide sequence: TGCGCCAGCAGAGAGGCGACAGGTAGTGAAGCTTTCTTT.

The chain links TRBV28 to TRBJ1-2; D possibly corresponds to TRBD1 (6 bases). The CDR3 length is 13 residues. V lost 6 bases to trimming and J lost 8 bases, with 16 bases between them. Per the germline V gene, CDR1 is MDHEN and CDR2 is SYDVKM. The CDR3 loop is CASSPTGMGGYTF. CDR3 coding DNA: TGTGCCAGCAGCCCCACAGGGATGGGAGGCTACACCTTC.

This clonotype occurred many times. The CDR3 coding sequence is TGTGCCAGCAGCCCCACAGGGCTAGGGCCCCAGCATTTT. Amino acid sequence: CASSPTGLGPQHF. This chain links TRBV7-9 with TRBJ1-5; possible D gene TRBD1, 6 bases. Germline V gives CDR1 SEHNR, CDR2 FQNEAQ (reference sequence). The ends were cut back, 5 bases at V and 9 bases at J, with 14 bases in the middle. The CDR3 spans 13 residues.

This clonotype was seen ten or more times. DNA of the CDR3: TGTGCCAGCAGCTTAGAGGGGTATGAGCAGTTCTTC. Its translation: CASSLEGYEQFF. The chain combines TRBV7-9 with TRBJ2-1; maybe TRBD1 (5 bases). Trimming left V 1 base short and J 8 bases short, with 6 bases between. The CDR3 is 12 residues long. Germline V lookup: CDR1 SEHNR, CDR2 FQNEAQ (reference sequence). The full variable domain, its missing parts supplied by reference TRBV7-9 and TRBJ2-1, is DTGVSQNPRHKITKRGQNVTFRCDPISEHNRLYWYRQTLGQGPEFLTYFQNEAQLEKSRLLSDRFSAERPKGSFSTLEIQRTEQGDSAMYLCASSLEGYEQFFGPGTRLTVL.

In its sample, this clonotype was seen many times. The chain joins TRBV6-5 to TRBJ2-1; TRBD1 aligns across 8 bases. V was pared by 6 bases and J by 2 bases, with 6 bases of the junction left unmatched. The length of the CDR3 is 15 residues. Germline-derived CDR1 and CDR2 are MNHEY and SVGAGI. CDR3 in DNA: TGTGCCAGCAGGTGGACAGGGCAGACCTACAATGAGCAGTTCTTC. Its translation: CASRWTGQTYNEQFF.

This clonotype was recorded many times. This chain connects TRBV12-3 or TRBV12-4 to TRBJ2-7; D gene ambiguous. The CDR3 loop spans 15 amino acids. Trimming removed 6 bases at V and 2 bases at J, with 17 bases between. CDR3 in DNA: TGTGCCAGCAGCTTTTCTCGACCCTTGCCCTACGAGCAGTACTTC. Its translation: CASSFSRPLPYEQYF.

This clonotype was detected many times. The chain links TRBV10-1 to TRBJ1-2, with D unclear. Per the germline V gene, CDR1 is WNHNN and CDR2 is SYGVQD (reference sequence). Trimming took off 3 bases at V and 3 bases at J, with 17 bases between the two ends. The CDR3 spans 16 residues. CDR3 region: CASSDETVSRYYGYTF. The CDR3 region has the DNA TGCGCCAGCAGTGATGAGACGGTTTCCCGCTACTATGGCTACACCTTC.

This clonotype has at least ten counts. The chain employs TRBV5-1 and TRBJ2-5; TRBD1 matches at 8 bases. Germline trimming cut 4 bases from V and 5 bases from J; bases unmatched to any gene: 13. The CDR3 has 16 amino acids. The germline gives CDR1 SGHRS, CDR2 YFSETQ. In DNA form, the CDR3 reads TGCGCCAGCAGCCCCCGGACAGGGCGGATGAAGGAGACCCAGTACTTC. Amino acid sequence: CASSPRTGRMKETQYF.

The sample holds many counts of this clonotype. V and J are TRBV6-6 and TRBJ2-7; D is undetermined. CDR3 length equals 12 residues. Per germline, CDR1 MNHNY and CDR2 SVGAGI (reference sequence). The V end lost 0 bases, the J end lost 5 bases, and 5 bases lay between the germline ends. In nucleotides, the CDR3 is TGTGCCAGCAGTTACTCGAGACACGAGCAGTACTTC. The encoded protein is CASSYSRHEQYF.

The CDR3 DNA is TGCAGCGTTGGCGGGGGGTTCAACAATGAGCAGTTCTTC. It yields the protein CSVGGGFNNEQFF. This chain links TRBV29-1 with TRBJ2-1, with 8 bases identical to TRBD2. The V and J ends lost 4 bases and 5 bases, in that order; junction bases with no gene match: 4. The germline CDR1 and CDR2 sequences are SQVTM and ANQGSEA. The CDR3 sequence is 13 residues long.

This clonotype was seen a handful of times. The genes are TRBV6-2 or TRBV6-3 and TRBJ1-1; 7 nucleotides agree with TRBD1. V shed 5 bases, J shed 8 bases, and the junction held 14 bases outside the gene matches. The germline V gene encodes CDR1 MNHEY and CDR2 SVGEGT. This CDR3 is built from 15 residues. CDR3 residues: CASSRGEQGSKEAFF. DNA of the CDR3: TGTGCCAGCAGTAGGGGAGAACAGGGGAGCAAAGAAGCTTTCTTT.

This clonotype was counted ten times or more. The CDR3 DNA sequence: TGCGCCAGCAGCTTGGACCGGCCCCGCACAGATACGCAGTATTTT. It is translated as CASSLDRPRTDTQYF. The chain is built from TRBV5-1 and TRBJ2-3; D uncertain. This CDR3 spans 15 amino acids. Trimming stripped 0 bases from V and 1 base from J, with 9 bases between. The germline gives CDR1 SGHRS, CDR2 YFSETQ.

This clonotype was detected many times. The chain carries TRBV7-7 and TRBJ2-1; D is possibly TRBD2 (6 bases). Germline V CDR1 and CDR2: SSHAT, FNYEAQ (reference sequence). Deletions cut 5 bases from V and 10 bases from J, with 15 bases between. This CDR3 is 13 amino acids long. CDR3 sequence (DNA): TGTGCCAGCAGCCCGCGACTAGTATCCGAGCAGTTCTTC. Protein product: CASSPRLVSEQFF.

At least ten counts were recorded for this clonotype. The rearrangement joins TRBV5-4 to TRBJ1-1; no definite D call. The CDR3 runs to 11 residues. Per germline, CDR1 SGHNT and CDR2 YYREEE (reference sequence). Trimming removed 4 bases from V and 6 bases from J, with 7 bases in between. The CDR3 loop is CASSQPPEAFF. The DNA of the CDR3 is TGTGCCAGCAGCCAACCCCCTGAAGCTTTCTTT.

The chain recombines TRBV11-2 with TRBJ2-7; 7 nucleotides match TRBD2. The germline V gene encodes CDR1 SGHAT and CDR2 FQNNGV. V shed 5 bases and J 2 bases; nucleotides not matched to a gene: 3. The CDR3 is 13 residues long. CDR3 in DNA: TGTGCCAGCAGCCCAACTAGCGCCTACGAGCAGTACTTC. This translates into CASSPTSAYEQYF.

This clonotype was found many times. The genes are TRBV3-1 and TRBJ2-3; 9 bases map to TRBD2. V gave up 4 bases and J gave up 3 bases; unmatched junction bases: 5. There are 15 residues in the CDR3. CDR1 is LGHDT and CDR2 is YNNKEL in the germline V gene (reference sequence). The CDR3 DNA sequence: TGTGCCAGCAGCCGTCGCGGGGGGGCTACAGATACGCAGTATTTT. Protein product: CASSRRGGATDTQYF.